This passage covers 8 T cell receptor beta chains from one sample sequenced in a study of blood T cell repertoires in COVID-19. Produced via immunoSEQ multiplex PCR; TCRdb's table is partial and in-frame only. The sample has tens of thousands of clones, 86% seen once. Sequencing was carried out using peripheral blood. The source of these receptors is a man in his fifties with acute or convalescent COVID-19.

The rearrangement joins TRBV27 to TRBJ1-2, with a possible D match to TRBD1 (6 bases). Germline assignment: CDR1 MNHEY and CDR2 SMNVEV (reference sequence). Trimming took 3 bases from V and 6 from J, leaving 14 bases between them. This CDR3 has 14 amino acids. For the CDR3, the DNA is TGTGCCAGCAGTTTTGGGACATCCGGAGATGGCTACACCTTC. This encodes CASSFGTSGDGYTF.

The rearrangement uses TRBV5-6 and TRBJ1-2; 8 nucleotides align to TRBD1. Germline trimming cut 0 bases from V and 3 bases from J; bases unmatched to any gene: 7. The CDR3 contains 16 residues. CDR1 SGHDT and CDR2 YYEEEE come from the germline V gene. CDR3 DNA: TGTGCCAGCAGCTTGGGCCCGGGACAGGTAGACTATGGCTACACCTTC. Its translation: CASSLGPGQVDYGYTF.

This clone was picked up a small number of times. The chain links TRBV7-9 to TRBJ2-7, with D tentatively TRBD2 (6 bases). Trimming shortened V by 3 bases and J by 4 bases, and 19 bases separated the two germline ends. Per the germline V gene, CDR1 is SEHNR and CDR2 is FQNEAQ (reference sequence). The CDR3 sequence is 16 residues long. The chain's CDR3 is CASSLGLGTSPYEQYF. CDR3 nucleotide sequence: TGTGCCAGCAGCTTGGGTCTTGGGACTTCTCCATACGAGCAGTACTTC.

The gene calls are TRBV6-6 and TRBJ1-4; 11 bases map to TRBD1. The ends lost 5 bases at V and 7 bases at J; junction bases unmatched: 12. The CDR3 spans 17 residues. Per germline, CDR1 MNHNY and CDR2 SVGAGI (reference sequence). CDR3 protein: CASSPRRDRGSGEKLFF. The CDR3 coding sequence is TGTGCCAGCAGTCCCCGGCGGGACAGGGGGTCGGGTGAAAAACTGTTTTTT.

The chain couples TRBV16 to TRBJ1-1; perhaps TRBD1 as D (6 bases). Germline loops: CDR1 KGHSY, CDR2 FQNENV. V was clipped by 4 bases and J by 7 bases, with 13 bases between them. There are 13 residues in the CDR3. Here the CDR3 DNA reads TGTGCCAGCAGCCTAACGGGACACATTGAAGCTTTCTTT. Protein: CASSLTGHIEAFF.

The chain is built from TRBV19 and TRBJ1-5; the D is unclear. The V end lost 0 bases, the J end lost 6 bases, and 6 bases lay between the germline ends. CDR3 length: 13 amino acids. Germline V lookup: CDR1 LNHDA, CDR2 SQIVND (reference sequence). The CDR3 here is CASSIDQFQPQHF. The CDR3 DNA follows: TGTGCCAGTAGTATAGATCAGTTTCAGCCCCAGCATTTT.

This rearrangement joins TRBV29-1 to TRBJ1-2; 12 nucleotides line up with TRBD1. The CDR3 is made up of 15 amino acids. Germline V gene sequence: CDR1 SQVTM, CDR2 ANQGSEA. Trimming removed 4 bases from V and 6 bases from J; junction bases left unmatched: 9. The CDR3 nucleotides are TGCAGCGTTGCCCGGGACAGGGGGCGGTGGGATGGCTACACCTTC. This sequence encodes CSVARDRGRWDGYTF.

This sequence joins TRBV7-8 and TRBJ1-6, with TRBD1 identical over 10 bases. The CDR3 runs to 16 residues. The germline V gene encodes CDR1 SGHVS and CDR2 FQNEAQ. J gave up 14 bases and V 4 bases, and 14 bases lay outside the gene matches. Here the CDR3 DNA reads TGTGCCAGCAGCTCTAGTTGGGACAGGGGCCCTCCTGCCCTCCACTTT. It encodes CASSSSWDRGPPALHF.